In this sample, the clone carrying this TCR beta chain turned up a few times. The source of the sample is a study of T cell responses to AZD1222 COVID-19 vaccine. V was cut by 2 bases and J by 8 bases, with 12 bases left in between. The CDR3 spans 13 residues. The assay was immunoSEQ multiplex PCR, and TCRdb's table has in-frame clones only and misses some. The sample shows fewer than 130,000 clones, approximately 90% of them seen only once. This clonotype was sampled from an adult in good health. Sample: peripheral blood, taken on day 0 of AZD1222 vaccination. J is TRBJ1-2 and V is TRBV12-3 or TRBV12-4, with unresolved D. The CDR3 bases are TGTGCCAGCAGTTTAAGGGAAACGCGGGGCTACACCTTC. Its protein is CASSLRETRGYTF.